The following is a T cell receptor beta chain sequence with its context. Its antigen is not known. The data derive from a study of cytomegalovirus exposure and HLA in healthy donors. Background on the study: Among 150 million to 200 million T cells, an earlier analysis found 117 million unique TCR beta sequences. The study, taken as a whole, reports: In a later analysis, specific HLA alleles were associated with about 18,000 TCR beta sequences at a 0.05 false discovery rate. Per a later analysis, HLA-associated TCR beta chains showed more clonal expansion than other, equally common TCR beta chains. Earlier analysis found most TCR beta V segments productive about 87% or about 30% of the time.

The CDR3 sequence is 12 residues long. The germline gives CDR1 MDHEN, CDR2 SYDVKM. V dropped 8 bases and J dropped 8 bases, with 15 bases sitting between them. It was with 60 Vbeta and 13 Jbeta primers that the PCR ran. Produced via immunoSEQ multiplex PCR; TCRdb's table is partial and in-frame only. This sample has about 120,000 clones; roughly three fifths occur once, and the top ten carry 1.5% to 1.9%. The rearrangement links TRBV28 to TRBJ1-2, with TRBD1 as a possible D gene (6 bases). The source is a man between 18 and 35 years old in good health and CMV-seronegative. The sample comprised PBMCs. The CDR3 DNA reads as TGTGCCAGCTTCACAGGGAGTAGGGGCTACACCTTC. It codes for CASFTGSRGYTF.